Listed below are T cell receptor beta chains from one sample, sequenced in a study of CD8+ T cells in alopecia areata. Assay used: immunoSEQ multiplex PCR; TCRdb lists only in-frame clones, some missing. This sample has 100,000 to 150,000 clones, with about 51% found just once. Sequences were obtained from NKG2D-low CD8+ T cells sorted from blood. These receptors were obtained from a human donor with alopecia areata. CDR3s leave out the opening cysteine and the closing phenylalanine or tryptophan. A D gene is named only where the DNA matches it firmly.

v_call	cdr3_length	d_call	j_call	cdr3_aa
TRBV28	12	NA	TRBJ2-3	ASSFRESLDTQY
TRBV13	10	NA	TRBJ2-1	ASSSQYNEQF
TRBV5-6	12	TRBD1	TRBJ2-7	ASSRGQSSYEQY
TRBV29-1	11	NA	TRBJ1-1	SVTGPLNTEAF
TRBV29-1	10	NA	TRBJ2-7	SVRAGGYEQY
TRBV6-5	11	NA	TRBJ2-1	ATYPRDSSGQF
TRBV29-1	10	NA	TRBJ1-2	SVEYTGLGYT
TRBV2	12	NA	TRBJ2-1	ASTWRGTYNEQF
TRBV2	12	NA	TRBJ2-7	ASSASERTYEQY
TRBV5-1	9	NA	TRBJ2-3	ASSRDLTQY
TRBV25-1	10	NA	TRBJ2-7	ASTDREGEQY
TRBV29-1	12	TRBD2	TRBJ2-1	SVEGLAGKYEQF
TRBV29-1	11	NA	TRBJ2-7	SAEGGDSYEQY
TRBV19	13	NA	TRBJ2-1	ASSMWESSYNEQF
TRBV29-1	13	NA	TRBJ2-6	SVEGWVAGANVLT
TRBV7-9	10	NA	TRBJ2-1	ASRDDSAEQF
TRBV9	14	TRBD2	TRBJ2-3	ASSSTRGRASDTQY
TRBV30	12	NA	TRBJ1-1	AWSEVTVNTEAF
TRBV20-1	8	NA	TRBJ2-7	SAGRYEQY
TRBV29-1	10	NA	TRBJ2-5	SVEGLQETQY
TRBV29-1	12	TRBD2	TRBJ2-1	SVDRAGGYNEQF
TRBV25-1	8	NA	TRBJ2-1	ASSANEQF
TRBV11-2	10	NA	TRBJ2-1	ASSHGSNEQF
TRBV29-1	9	TRBD2	TRBJ2-1	SAKGLAEQF
TRBV29-1	10	NA	TRBJ2-1	SVGVSNNEQF
TRBV13	12	NA	TRBJ2-5	ASSTREMVETQY
TRBV29-1	10	TRBD1	TRBJ1-2	SVEGRGLGYT
TRBV28	14	NA	TRBJ1-4	ASSLRGMGGSEKLF
TRBV29-1	11	NA	TRBJ2-7	SVAADGGYEQY
TRBV30	11	NA	TRBJ2-3	AWGVSGTDTQY
TRBV29-1	12	NA	TRBJ2-7	SVNQGEWSYEQY
TRBV6-6	11	NA	TRBJ2-7	ASRYQGTYEQY
TRBV29-1	12	NA	TRBJ2-2	SVDRGGDTGELF
TRBV4-1	12	NA	TRBJ1-5	ASSQDPGNQPQH
TRBV14	9	NA	TRBJ2-7	ASSQGYEQY
TRBV29-1	12	NA	TRBJ2-3	SAKIPVSTDTQY
TRBV29-1	14	TRBD2	TRBJ2-2	SAVGLAGTNTGELF
TRBV29-1	9	NA	TRBJ1-1	SVRLNTEAF
TRBV28	13	NA	TRBJ2-3	ASTTSDRSTDTQY
TRBV29-1	12	NA	TRBJ2-5	SAWLAGTQETQY
TRBV23-1	14	TRBD2	TRBJ2-3	ASPGGGAGSTDTQY
TRBV2	10	NA	TRBJ2-2	ASREGTGELF
TRBV27	14	TRBD1	TRBJ2-5	ASSLILATGEETQY
TRBV29-1	12	NA	TRBJ2-2	SVEGLLNTGELF
TRBV29-1	8	NA	TRBJ2-7	SVDGHEQY
TRBV11-3	11	NA	TRBJ2-3	ASSSNVADTQY
TRBV9	11	NA	TRBJ2-3	ASGESSTDTQY
TRBV7-9	12	NA	TRBJ2-7	ASSLVGAVYEQY
TRBV14	12	NA	TRBJ2-3	ASSQESGCDTQY
TRBV2	12	TRBD2	TRBJ2-1	ASWGLPVGNEQF